This T cell receptor (beta chain) emerged from a study of vaccination and CD4 T cells after COVID-19. The Oncomine TCR Beta short-read assay sequenced DNA from cultured CD4+ T cells. TCRdb reprocessed the PCR reads via MiXCR and lists one record per CDR3 protein. The sample records around 14,000 distinct CDR3 sequences, about 73% being singletons. Remarks on this clonotype: Its antigen is still unknown.

Findings and caveats of the study: A median of around 86% of reactive clones, in convalescent patients, became evident only post-vaccination.

The CDR3 covers 13 residues. The V gene lost 5 bases and the J gene lost 4 bases, with 11 bases spanning the gap. The germline CDR1 and CDR2 sequences are SGHRS and YFSETQ. Treatment: roughly nine-day PBMC culture with coronavirus spike peptide pools or control peptides (ViraFEST assay). The source of this sequence is a human donor who had recovered from COVID-19. Sequenced: CD4+ T cells from blood, cultured in vitro. The chain recombines TRBV5-1 with TRBJ2-3; possible D gene TRBD2, 6 bases. The CDR3 loop reads CASRTGVPDTQYF. The CDR3 nucleotides read TGCGCCAGCAGGACGGGGGTCCCAGATACGCAGTATTTT.